This is a list of T cell receptor beta chains from one sample in a study of T-cell memory formation after mild COVID-19. TCRdb fed the 5' RACE reads into MiXCR, producing one record per CDR3 protein. The sample yields under 250,000 distinct CDR3 sequences, 15% seen once. The material sequenced was PBMCs or a T cell subset sorted from them (not recorded which). These receptors were collected from an adult woman who had mild COVID-19 (a few samples of this study predate the infection). Cell type and time point are not known. Each CDR3 is given with its conserved first and last residue. Each record gives: J gene, D gene, V gene, clone size, CDR3 DNA, CDR3 protein. D genes are given only for firm matches. Clone size is not always given. Where it is, it says once, few, many or a class for expanded clones.

j_call: TRBJ1-2; d_call: .; v_call: TRBV27; clone_size: .; cdr3_nt: TGTGCCAGCAGCTTCCAGAGAGGGAGGAACTATGGCTACACCTTC; cdr3_aa: CASSFQRGRNYGYTF
j_call: TRBJ1-6; d_call: TRBD1; v_call: TRBV12-3/TRBV12-4; clone_size: few; cdr3_nt: TGTGCCAGCAGTCTAGGGACAGGGAGCTCCCGCCTCCACTTT; cdr3_aa: CASSLGTGSSRLHF
j_call: TRBJ2-3; d_call: .; v_call: TRBV6-2/TRBV6-3; clone_size: .; cdr3_nt: TGTGCCAGCACCTACAGGTTAGCGCCGATCCCCACAGATACGCAGTATTTT; cdr3_aa: CASTYRLAPIPTDTQYF
j_call: TRBJ2-7; d_call: .; v_call: TRBV12-3/TRBV12-4; clone_size: many; cdr3_nt: TGTGCCAGCGCCTGGGCCGGCTACGAGCAGTACTTC; cdr3_aa: CASAWAGYEQYF
j_call: TRBJ1-1; d_call: .; v_call: TRBV20-1; clone_size: many; cdr3_nt: TGCAGTGCGCCTCGAGGGGGATTAACCAACACTGAAGCTTTCTTT; cdr3_aa: CSAPRGGLTNTEAFF
j_call: TRBJ1-1; d_call: .; v_call: TRBV20-1; clone_size: .; cdr3_nt: TGCAGTGCCCAAGGCACCACGTCGGCAGTCACTGAAGCTTTCTTT; cdr3_aa: CSAQGTTSAVTEAFF
j_call: TRBJ2-2; d_call: .; v_call: TRBV7-2; clone_size: few; cdr3_nt: TGTGCCAGCAGCGCCGAAGCAGTAATCGTCGGGGAGCTGTTTTTT; cdr3_aa: CASSAEAVIVGELFF
j_call: TRBJ1-6; d_call: .; v_call: TRBV7-2; clone_size: .; cdr3_nt: TGTGCCAGCAGTCAGGGGAGTTCACCCCTCCACTTT; cdr3_aa: CASSQGSSPLHF
j_call: TRBJ2-2; d_call: .; v_call: TRBV5-4; clone_size: many; cdr3_nt: TGTGCCAGCAGCTTGGGCCGGGAGTGGACCGGGGAGCTGTTTTTT; cdr3_aa: CASSLGREWTGELFF
j_call: TRBJ2-2; d_call: .; v_call: TRBV6-1; clone_size: few; cdr3_nt: TGTGCCAGCAGTGAACGCTCAGCCACCGCGAACACCGGGGAGCTGTTTTTT; cdr3_aa: CASSERSATANTGELFF
j_call: TRBJ1-6; d_call: .; v_call: TRBV19; clone_size: once; cdr3_nt: TGTGCCAGTAGTTTCGGTCGCGCCTATAATTCACCCCTCCACTTT; cdr3_aa: CASSFGRAYNSPLHF
j_call: TRBJ1-4; d_call: .; v_call: TRBV12-3/TRBV12-4; clone_size: .; cdr3_nt: TGTGCCAGCAGCCTGGACAGATACGCAACTAATGAAAAACTGTTTTTT; cdr3_aa: CASSLDRYATNEKLFF
j_call: TRBJ2-1; d_call: .; v_call: TRBV6-5; clone_size: few; cdr3_nt: TGTGCCAGCAGTTACTCCAGGGGCTCCTACAATGAGCAGTTCTTC; cdr3_aa: CASSYSRGSYNEQFF
j_call: TRBJ1-5; d_call: .; v_call: TRBV5-6; clone_size: many; cdr3_nt: TGTGCCAGCAGCCGTGGGGGTTTTGGCAATCAGCCCCAGCATTTT; cdr3_aa: CASSRGGFGNQPQHF
j_call: TRBJ2-3; d_call: .; v_call: TRBV7-2; clone_size: .; cdr3_nt: TGTGCCAGCAGCTCCCGGCCCCGGGATACGCAGTATTTT; cdr3_aa: CASSSRPRDTQYF
j_call: TRBJ2-2; d_call: TRBD1; v_call: TRBV5-5; clone_size: few; cdr3_nt: TGTGCCAGCAGCTTGGCGAGACAGGGGGCGGGGAACACCGGGGAGCTGTTTTTT; cdr3_aa: CASSLARQGAGNTGELFF
j_call: TRBJ1-5; d_call: TRBD1; v_call: TRBV6-6; clone_size: few; cdr3_nt: TGTGCCAGCAGTACACAGGGGCTAGGCAATCAGCCCCAGCATTTT; cdr3_aa: CASSTQGLGNQPQHF
j_call: TRBJ2-3; d_call: TRBD2; v_call: TRBV6-1; clone_size: few; cdr3_nt: TGTGCCAGCAGTGAAGGTCCGACTAGCGGGGGTGCAGATACGCAGTATTTT; cdr3_aa: CASSEGPTSGGADTQYF
j_call: TRBJ2-6; d_call: .; v_call: TRBV12-3/TRBV12-4; clone_size: .; cdr3_nt: TGTGCCAGCAGCTCTCGTGGTGGCCGCCGCACCAACGTCCTGACTTTC; cdr3_aa: CASSSRGGRRTNVLTF
j_call: TRBJ2-3; d_call: .; v_call: TRBV24-1; clone_size: .; cdr3_nt: TGTGCCACCAGTTTGTCCACAGATACGCAGTATTTT; cdr3_aa: CATSLSTDTQYF
j_call: TRBJ2-7; d_call: TRBD2; v_call: TRBV6-5; clone_size: .; cdr3_nt: TGTGCCAGCCGATTCCTGACTAGCGGGAGAGATCGCTCCTACGAGCAGTACTTC; cdr3_aa: CASRFLTSGRDRSYEQYF
j_call: TRBJ2-1; d_call: TRBD2; v_call: TRBV12-3/TRBV12-4; clone_size: few; cdr3_nt: TGTGCCAGCAGCCGGAAAAAAGCGGGAGTCTCAGTTGATGAGCAGTTCTTC; cdr3_aa: CASSRKKAGVSVDEQFF
j_call: TRBJ2-5; d_call: .; v_call: TRBV27; clone_size: .; cdr3_nt: TGTGCCAGCAGTTGGAGGGGCCAAGAGGCCCAGTACTTC; cdr3_aa: CASSWRGQEAQYF
j_call: TRBJ2-5; d_call: TRBD2; v_call: TRBV7-9; clone_size: .; cdr3_nt: TGTGCCAGCAGCCGACGGTCTGCGGGGGAGGAGACCCAGTACTTC; cdr3_aa: CASSRRSAGEETQYF